The following is a T cell receptor beta chain sequence with its context. Its antigen is currently unknown. The data were produced by immunoSEQ multiplex PCR, yet TCRdb's version contains in-frame clones alone and is incomplete. The sample consists of around 370,000 clones, roughly nine tenths of them appearing once. These data belong to a study of Ad26.COV2.S vaccination and SARS-CoV-2 variants. Germline-derived CDR1 and CDR2 are MNHEY and SMNVEV (reference sequence). V was shortened by 3 bases and J by 8 bases, with 5 bases between the two germline ends. This CDR3 region has 11 residues. General study results and limits: Spike-specific TCR breadth in vaccine recipients exceeded that seen in placebo recipients. Recipients of vaccine and of placebo showed similar breadth of their non-spike TCR repertoires.

The input for sequencing was peripheral blood, taken after recovery from COVID-19. The gene calls are TRBV27 and TRBJ2-1; D unclear. The receptor comes from a human donor who had recovered from COVID-19. The CDR3 spells CASSFSHEQFF. CDR3 in DNA: TGTGCCAGCAGTTTTAGTCATGAGCAGTTCTTC.